Included here is one TCR beta chain sequence, with context. The record originates from a study of blood T cell repertoires in COVID-19. The length of the CDR3 is 16 residues. Germline loops: CDR1 MNHEY, CDR2 SVGEGT. V was clipped by 3 bases and J by 4 bases, with 16 bases between them. Clones were read by immunoSEQ multiplex PCR, and TCRdb kept only the in-frame ones, dropping some. This sample has some 120,000 clones, with over 75% found just once. The chain has TRBV6-2 or TRBV6-3 and TRBJ1-5; the D gene is possibly TRBD1 (5 bases). This clonotype was obtained from a man between 50 and 59 years old with acute or convalescent COVID-19. Sample: peripheral blood. CDR3 region: CASSYGAGLVNQPQHF. The CDR3 DNA is TGTGCCAGCAGTTATGGGGCAGGGTTGGTGAATCAGCCCCAGCATTTT.